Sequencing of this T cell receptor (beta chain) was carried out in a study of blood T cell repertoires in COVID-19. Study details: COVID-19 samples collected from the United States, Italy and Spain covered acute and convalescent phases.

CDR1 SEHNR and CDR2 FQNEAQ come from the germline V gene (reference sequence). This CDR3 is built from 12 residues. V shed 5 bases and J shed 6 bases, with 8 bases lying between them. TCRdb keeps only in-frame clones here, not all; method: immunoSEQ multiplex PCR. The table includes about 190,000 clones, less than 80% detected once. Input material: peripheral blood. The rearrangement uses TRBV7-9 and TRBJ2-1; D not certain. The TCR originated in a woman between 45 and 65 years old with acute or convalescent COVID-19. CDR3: CASSQTRNEQFF. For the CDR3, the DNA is TGTGCCAGCAGCCAGACTCGCAATGAGCAGTTCTTC.